Given below is one T cell receptor (beta chain) in context. Its antigen specificity is not known. No quality values exist for individual bases; no much larger clone is one base distant. The sample comes from a study of cytomegalovirus exposure and HLA in healthy donors (dated by TCRdb to 2017 to 2019). Regarding the study in general: In an earlier analysis of 587 of the donors, 276 Gb of sequence data and 100 million or so unique TCR beta sequences from about 190 million T cells were reported. Genome-wide SNP genotypes for about 65% of the roughly 700 donors were used in a later genetic analysis, which treated that subset as a discovery cohort. Rather than using new phenotypic data, the later analysis identified candidate immune exposures from TCR beta sequences and from how often those sequences occurred across donors. To decide whether each TCR beta V gene segment behaved as functional or pseudogenic, an earlier analysis of 587 of the donors relied on high-throughput TCR beta sequencing. To predict cytomegalovirus infection status, the study brought together high-throughput TCR immunosequencing, statistical association of individual TCRs with disease status, and machine learning. The number of typed donors differed by locus: roughly 620-630 for A, B, C, DRB1 and DQB1; approximately 520 for DQA1; fewer than 610 for DPA1; and 400 to 480 for DPB1. The study was designed to test whether signatures of past pathogen exposure could be identified by cataloging public T cell receptors. The study used immunosequencing to profile the T cell repertoires of several hundred subjects and linked those repertoires to cytomegalovirus serostatus. Among under 450 genotyped donors of the cohort, an average of approximately 240,000 unique TCR beta nucleotide sequences were sequenced per donor, around 20% of them non-productive. A later analysis re-analyzed previously published TCR beta repertoires from 666 donors and added high-resolution HLA genotyping to study TCR occurrence patterns. Among the approximately 400 genotyped donors, around 81% belonged to the genetic ancestry cluster associated with self-reported Caucasian donors. Both class I and class II loci were covered by HLA typing, at four-digit resolution. Every repertoire in the discovery cohort had been generated on one and the same sequencing platform. An early release that covered fewer than 750 HLA-typed donors contained around 300 gigabases of sequencing data and roughly 84 million unique TCR sequences. Because of strong linkage in the cohort, four or five DR-DQ haplotypes were treated as single units for association and clustering. Besides the first cohort of 666 subjects, a separate validation cohort made up of some 110 different subjects was used. Donor age, sex, ethnicity and CMV serostatus were compiled together with the repertoire data. Beyond this particular receptor, the publication reports: An earlier analysis of around 500 of the donors showed that most TCR beta V segments appeared in productive rearrangements either about 90% or about 30% of the time, which broadly matched IMGT annotations. Some IMGT-functional V segments, including TRBV6-2 and TRBV6-3, could not be told apart with the 87-base-pair reads, so those segments were excluded. In a later genetic analysis, a missense DCLRE1C variant was associated with V-gene and J-gene trimming of TCR beta chains, and the association was replicated in an independent cohort. The authors suggested that the approach could potentially be extended to other disease states and immunological phenotypes. A further reported finding was that TCR beta sequences accurately predicted the HLA-A and HLA-B alleles for most subjects in the first cohort. In a later genetic analysis, fewer N-insertions in productive TCRs were reported among donors in an Asian-associated ancestry cluster than the roughly 700-donor mean. Cytomegalovirus status was reported to be diagnosed by the classifier with high specificity and sensitivity in both the original and validation cohorts. When HLA alleles, especially DR and DQ, strongly co-occurred, attributing TCR associations to individual alleles was difficult. In a later analysis, HLA-associated TCR beta chains were found to be more clonally expanded and to have lower generation probabilities than equally common non-associated chains. HLA typing was unavailable for some donors at each locus, so association tests used only the typed subset. In vitro tests confirmed that three of the cytomegalovirus-associated TCR beta chains recognize cytomegalovirus antigens. Most TCR sequences were observed very rarely across donors, whereas some public TCRs were present in many individuals. A total of about 180 TCR beta chains were listed by the study as associated with cytomegalovirus. According to a later analysis, most CMV-associated TCR beta chains appeared to be HLA-restricted, and the HLA associations seemed to be driven largely by CMV exposure. In a later analysis, several top co-occurrence clusters were reported to appear linked to parvovirus B19, influenza, CMV and Epstein-Barr virus. Linkage disequilibrium might explain the correlated functional status among segregating V segments, but an unknown experimental factor could not be ruled out. The cohort was sequenced for TCR beta chains only, and without alpha or paired-chain data the features that could be detected were limited. Immune exposure information for the cohort was limited to CMV serostatus. A later analysis found that TCR association rates varied across HLA loci, with DRB1 alleles showing the most associated TCRs and HLA-C alleles the fewest. Because counts were too low, roughly 16 rarely observed V segments, including chromosome 9 orphons, were left out of the earlier analysis of 500 to 750 of the donors. A group of highly shared sequence variants was considered likely to be a technical artifact of the sequencing pipeline. A later analysis associated about 17,000 TCR beta sequences with specific HLA alleles at a false discovery rate of 0.05. The presence/absence analyses assumed that sequencing depth was roughly uniform across donors, and that assumption may not be true.

The cohort comprised 550 to 700 healthy bone marrow donors. Cohort members were all nominally healthy when sampled, although unrecorded immune exposures were likely present. The donor was CMV seropositive and was included in the group of 289 seropositive cohort members. Every donor gave a peripheral blood sample, and the peripheral blood mononuclear cells from that sample were used for TCR beta sequencing. The Qiagen DNeasy Blood Extraction Kit was used to extract genomic DNA from the blood cell samples. The CDR3, from cysteine to phenylalanine, totals 12 residues. Of all the DNA, just the CDR3 is kept, 36 bases in frame from base 1. Trimming at the junction amounts to 4 bases on V and 0 bases on J, and the germline ends lie 3 bases apart. CDR1 and CDR2 are read off the germline V gene as SGHDN and FVKESK. The protocol used for the library was the immunoSEQ multiplex PCR assay. A mixture of 60 forward primers for TCR Vbeta segments and 13 reverse primers for TCR Jbeta segments was used in the multiplex PCR. The CDR3 region of rearranged TCR beta genes was amplified from genomic DNA by a multiplex PCR assay. The Illumina HiSeq System was used to sequence the amplified TCR beta libraries as 87-base-pair reads. Concerning the study's data processing: A later analysis tallied roughly 80 million unique TCR beta chains across the 640 or so repertoires, and about 10 million of those chains were shared by two or more donors. Raw reads were error-corrected and collapsed into unique sequences with a nearest-neighbor algorithm that merged closely related sequences to remove PCR and sequencing errors. Alignment of CDR3 sequences to IMGT reference sequences was used to assign V, D and J gene segments. For a sequence to be retained, a match of at least six nucleotides was required to both a V gene segment and a J gene segment. A rearrangement was called productive if the CDR3 had no stop codons and remained in frame with V and J, and every other rearrangement was called non-productive. CDR3 was defined according to IMGT convention as the region running from the second conserved V-encoded cysteine to the conserved J-encoded phenylalanine. Sequences without an unambiguous match to a single V gene segment were excluded from the earlier analysis of about 600 of the donors. In an earlier analysis of approximately 550 of the donors, V segments were called functional above 56.7% productive rearrangements and were called segregating when the between-donor standard deviation exceeded 5%. A statistical classification framework was built to diagnose cytomegalovirus status from the catalog of TCR beta chain sequences. V and J gene assignment, in a later analysis, came from comparing TCR nucleotide sequences with IMGT/GENE-DB human TR gene sequences. Using the TCRdist pipeline, a later analysis assigned CDR3 sequences along with most-parsimonious VDJ recombination scenarios. A later analysis defined each TCR beta chain by its CDR3 amino acid sequence plus V-gene family, and excluded reads lacking a unique V-gene family. In a later analysis, approximately 590 highly shared, low-generation-probability nucleotide sequences were removed to address suspected cross-contamination and a sequencing artifact. For each public chain, a later analysis derived a clonal expansion index from normalized ranks of inferred template counts within each repertoire. Generation probabilities in a later analysis came from a VDJ recombination model fitted to out-of-frame rearrangements, and those results were checked against IGoR. In a later analysis, hypergeometric tests were used to score TCR-TCR, TCR-HLA and TCR-CMV co-occurrence, with a repertoire-size bias correction applied to TCR pairs. In a later analysis, false discovery rates were estimated by permuting HLA or CMV assignments 20 times. In a later analysis, co-occurring TCRs were grouped using DBSCAN, with TCRdist sequence similarity added in when clustering inside HLA-allele-positive subsets. Co-occurrence clustering excluded repertoires with fewer than 30,000 or more than 120,000 public chains, plus five with anomalous nucleotide sharing. This is the immuneACCESS table as TCRdb keeps it, with only in-frame sequences that have V and J called. A part of the clones is gone; compared with another copy, unresolved V genes explain less than half, and the rest is unexplained. The DNA gave D and trimming, while V, J and clone size come from that table. The sample includes approximately 76,000 clones, with around 58% observed a single time. The top ten hold roughly 5.6% of the sample.

What was sequenced was PBMCs. The chain is encoded by TRBV14 joined to TRBJ1-2, with the D gene not clear enough to name. The sequence was obtained from a man younger than 45 in good health and CMV-seropositive. The CDR3 has the sequence CASSRTNYGYTF. The sequence in DNA is TGTGCCAGCAGCCGTACTAACTATGGCTACACCTTC.